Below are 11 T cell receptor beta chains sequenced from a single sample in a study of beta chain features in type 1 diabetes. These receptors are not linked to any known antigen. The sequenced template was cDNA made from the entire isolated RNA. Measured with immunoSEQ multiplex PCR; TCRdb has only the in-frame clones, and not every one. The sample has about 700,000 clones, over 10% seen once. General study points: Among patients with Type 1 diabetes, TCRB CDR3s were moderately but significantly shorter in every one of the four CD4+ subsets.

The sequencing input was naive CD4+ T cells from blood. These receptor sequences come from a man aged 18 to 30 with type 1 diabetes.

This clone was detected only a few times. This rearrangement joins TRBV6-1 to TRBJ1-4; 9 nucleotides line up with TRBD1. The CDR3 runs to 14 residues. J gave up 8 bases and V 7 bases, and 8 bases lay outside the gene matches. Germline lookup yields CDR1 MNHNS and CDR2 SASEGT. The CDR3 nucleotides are TGTGCCAGCATGCGGACAGGGGTGGGGGAAAAACTGTTTTTT. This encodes CASMRTGVGEKLFF.

CDR3 sequence: CATLTGSTDTQYF. CDR3 nucleotide sequence: TGTGCCACCTTAACAGGGAGCACAGATACGCAGTATTTT. The chain combines TRBV10-3 with TRBJ2-3, with D possibly TRBD1 on 6 matching bases. Germline CDR1 ENHRY, CDR2 SYGVKD. Trimming shortened V by 10 bases and J by 0 bases, and 11 bases separated the two germline ends. The CDR3 spans 13 residues.

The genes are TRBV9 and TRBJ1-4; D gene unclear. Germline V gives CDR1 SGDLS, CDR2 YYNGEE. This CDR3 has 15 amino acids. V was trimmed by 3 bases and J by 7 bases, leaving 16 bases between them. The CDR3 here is CASSASTYNGEKLFF. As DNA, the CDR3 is TGTGCCAGCAGCGCCTCGACTTACAATGGTGAAAAACTGTTTTTT.

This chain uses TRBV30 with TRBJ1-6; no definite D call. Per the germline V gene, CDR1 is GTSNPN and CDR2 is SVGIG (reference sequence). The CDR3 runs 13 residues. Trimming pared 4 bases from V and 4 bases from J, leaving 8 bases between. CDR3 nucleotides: TGTGCCTGGAAGAGGGATTATAATTCACCCCTCCACTTT. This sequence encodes CAWKRDYNSPLHF.

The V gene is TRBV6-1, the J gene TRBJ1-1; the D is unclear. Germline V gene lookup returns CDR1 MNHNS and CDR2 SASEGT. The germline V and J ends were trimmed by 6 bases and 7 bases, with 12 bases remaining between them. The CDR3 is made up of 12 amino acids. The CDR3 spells CASRAVGIEAFF. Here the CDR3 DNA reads TGTGCCAGCAGGGCGGTGGGGATTGAAGCTTTCTTT.

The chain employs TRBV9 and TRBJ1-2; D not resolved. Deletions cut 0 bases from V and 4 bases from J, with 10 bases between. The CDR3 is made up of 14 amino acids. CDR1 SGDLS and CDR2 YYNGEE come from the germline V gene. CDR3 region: CASSVDRDAYGYTF. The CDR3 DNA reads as TGTGCCAGCAGCGTAGACCGGGATGCCTATGGCTACACCTTC. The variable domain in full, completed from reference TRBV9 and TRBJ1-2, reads DSGVTQTPKHLITATGQRVTLRCSPRSGDLSVYWYQQSLDQGLQFLIQYYNGEERAKGNILERFSAQQFPDLHSELNLSSLELGDSALYFCASSVDRDAYGYTFGSGTRLTVV.

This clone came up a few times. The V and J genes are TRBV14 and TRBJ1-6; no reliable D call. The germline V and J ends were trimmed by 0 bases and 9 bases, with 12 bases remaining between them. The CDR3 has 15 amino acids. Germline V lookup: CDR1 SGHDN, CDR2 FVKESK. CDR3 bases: TGTGCCAGCAGCCAAGATTCCGGGATGGGTTCACCCCTCCACTTT. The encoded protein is CASSQDSGMGSPLHF.

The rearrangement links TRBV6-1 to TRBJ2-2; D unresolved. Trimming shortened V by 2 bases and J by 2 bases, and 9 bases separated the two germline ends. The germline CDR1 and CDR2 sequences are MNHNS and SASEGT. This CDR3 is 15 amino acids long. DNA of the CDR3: TGTGCCAGCAGTGAATTCGCCGGAAACACCGGGGAGCTGTTTTTT. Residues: CASSEFAGNTGELFF.

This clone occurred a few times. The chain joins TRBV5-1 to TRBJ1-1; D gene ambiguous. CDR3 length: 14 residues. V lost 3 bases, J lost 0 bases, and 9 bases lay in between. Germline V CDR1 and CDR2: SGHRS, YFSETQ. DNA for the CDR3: TGCGCCAGCAGCTCCTTCCTCATGAACACTGAAGCTTTCTTT. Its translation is CASSSFLMNTEAFF.

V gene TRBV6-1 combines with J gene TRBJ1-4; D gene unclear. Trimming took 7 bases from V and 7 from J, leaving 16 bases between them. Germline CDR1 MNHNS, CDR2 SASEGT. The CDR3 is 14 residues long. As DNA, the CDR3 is TGTGCCAGCACCCAGGTCATGTCCGGTGAAAAACTGTTTTTT. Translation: CASTQVMSGEKLFF.

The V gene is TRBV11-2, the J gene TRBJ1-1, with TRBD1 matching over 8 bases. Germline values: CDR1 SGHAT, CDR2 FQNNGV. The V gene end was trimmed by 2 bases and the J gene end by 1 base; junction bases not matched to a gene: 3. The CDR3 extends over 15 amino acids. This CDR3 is CASSLQGAGNTEAFF. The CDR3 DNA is TGTGCCAGCAGCTTACAGGGGGCCGGGAACACTGAAGCTTTCTTT. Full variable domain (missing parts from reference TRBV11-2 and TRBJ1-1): EAGVAQSPRYKIIEKRQSVAFWCNPISGHATLYWYQQILGQGPKLLIQFQNNGVVDDSQLPKDRFSAERLKGVDSTLKIQPAKLEDSAVYLCASSLQGAGNTEAFFGQGTRLTVV.